This is a list of T cell receptor beta chains from one sample in a study of shared clonotypes between healthy human individuals. Profiling relied on immunoSEQ multiplex PCR, and the TCRdb table lists in-frame clones only, not all of them. The repertoire holds roughly 2.4 million clones, with approximately 94% as singletons. Input material: naive CD4+ T cells sorted from blood. All receptors come from a man younger than 30 in good health. Each CDR3 is given with its conserved first and last residue. The D gene is left open where the match is weak. Where a row states a size, it is once, few, many or the class of an expanded clone; other rows omit it.

cdr3_aa,cdr3_nt,clone_size,j_call,v_call,d_call
CASSQTENYGYTF,TGTGCCAGCTCGCAGACAGAGAACTATGGCTACACCTTC,-,TRBJ1-2,TRBV18,-
CASRLWGEQYF,TGTGCCAGCAGGCTTTGGGGCGAGCAGTACTTC,-,TRBJ2-7,TRBV2,-
CASSLGGAGGPRETQYF,TGTGCCAGCAGCTTGGGTGGAGCGGGAGGGCCTAGGGAGACCCAGTACTTC,-,TRBJ2-5,TRBV5-6,TRBD2
CASSFQGPTTNEKLFF,TGTGCCAGCAGCTTCCAGGGACCAACAACTAATGAAAAACTGTTTTTT,-,TRBJ1-4,TRBV5-6,-
CASSQVVANYGYTF,TGCGCCAGCAGCCAAGTGGTGGCTAACTATGGCTACACCTTC,-,TRBJ1-2,TRBV4-1,-
CASSHMRLAGGSTDTQYF,TGCGCCAGCAGTCACATGAGACTAGCGGGAGGCAGCACAGATACGCAGTATTTT,-,TRBJ2-3,TRBV5-1,TRBD2
CAISESGGRNTEAFF,TGTGCCATCAGTGAGTCGGGAGGCAGGAACACTGAAGCTTTCTTT,-,TRBJ1-1,TRBV10-3,-
CASVGVLTDTQYF,TGTGCCAGCGTCGGGGTATTGACAGATACGCAGTATTTT,-,TRBJ2-3,TRBV2,-
CASSPGTDSPLHF,TGTGCCAGCTCACCCGGGACAGATTCACCCCTCCACTTT,-,TRBJ1-6,TRBV18,TRBD1
CASSPLRQGLSYEQYF,TGTGCCAGCTCACCACTGCGGCAGGGATTGTCCTACGAGCAGTACTTC,-,TRBJ2-7,TRBV18,-
CSVEATAGGNYNEQFF,TGCAGCGTTGAAGCTACAGCGGGGGGGAACTACAATGAGCAGTTCTTC,-,TRBJ2-1,TRBV29-1,TRBD2
CASSLGLARGELPTDTQYF,TGCGCCAGCAGTTTAGGACTAGCGCGGGGTGAATTGCCCACAGATACGCAGTATTTT,-,TRBJ2-3,TRBV10-1,TRBD2
CASSEEGPQGGQPQHF,TGTGCCAGCAGTGAAGAGGGGCCGCAGGGAGGTCAGCCCCAGCATTTT,-,TRBJ1-5,TRBV6-1,-
CASSDSPVGNQPQHF,TGTGCCAGCAGTGATTCCCCCGTCGGCAATCAGCCCCAGCATTTT,-,TRBJ1-5,TRBV6-1,-
CASRSDTGELFF,TGTGCCAGCAGGTCTGACACCGGGGAGCTGTTTTTT,-,TRBJ2-2,TRBV2,-
CASSQNPQIYYGYTF,TGCGCCAGCAGCCAAAACCCCCAGATTTACTATGGCTACACCTTC,-,TRBJ1-2,TRBV5-1,-
CASSERTGLTEKLFF,TGTGCCAGCAGCGAAAGGACAGGACTCACTGAAAAACTGTTTTTT,-,TRBJ1-4,TRBV28,TRBD1
CASSQRAGGADTQYF,TGCGCCAGCAGCCAGAGAGCGGGAGGGGCAGATACGCAGTATTTT,-,TRBJ2-3,TRBV4-1,TRBD2
CASSLAFVNNEQFF,TGCGCCAGCAGCCTAGCGTTTGTCAACAATGAGCAGTTCTTC,-,TRBJ2-1,TRBV5-1,-
CASSSQGEQPQHF,TGTGCCAGCAGCTCACAGGGTGAACAGCCCCAGCATTTT,-,TRBJ1-5,TRBV7-9,-
CSVALRLANNEQFF,TGCAGTGTCGCATTGAGACTAGCTAACAATGAGCAGTTCTTC,-,TRBJ2-1,TRBV29-1,TRBD2
CASSWDRAGNQPQHF,TGTGCCAGCAGCTGGGACAGGGCGGGCAATCAGCCCCAGCATTTT,once,TRBJ1-5,TRBV7-8,TRBD1
CASSPRVIGNEKLFF,TGTGCCAGCAGTCCGCGGGTCATCGGGAATGAAAAACTGTTTTTT,-,TRBJ1-4,TRBV6-5,-
CASSVGDRGNEKLFF,TGTGCCAGCAGTGTCGGGGACAGAGGCAATGAAAAACTGTTTTTT,-,TRBJ1-4,TRBV2,TRBD1
CASRGSGGGSPLHF,TGTGCCAGCAGGGGGTCCGGGGGTGGATCACCCCTCCACTTT,-,TRBJ1-6,TRBV6-5,-
CASSRWTRGQGTDTQYF,TGTGCCAGCAGCCGCTGGACAAGGGGGCAAGGCACAGATACGCAGTATTTT,-,TRBJ2-3,TRBV7-6,TRBD1
CASSPPGLGETQYF,TGCGCCAGCAGCCCCCCGGGCCTTGGGGAGACCCAGTACTTC,-,TRBJ2-5,TRBV5-1,-
CASSLAGNTIYF,TGTGCCAGCAGCTTAGCTGGAAACACCATATATTTT,-,TRBJ1-3,TRBV7-9,-
CASSTPRNYGYTF,TGTGCCAGCAGCACCCCAAGAAACTATGGCTACACCTTC,-,TRBJ1-2,TRBV9,-
CSVEEGRGGLTDTQYF,TGCAGCGTTGAAGAGGGCAGGGGGGGGCTCACAGATACGCAGTATTTT,-,TRBJ2-3,TRBV29-1,-
CASRETGSGNTIYF,TGTGCCAGCAGAGAGACAGGGAGTGGAAACACCATATATTTT,-,TRBJ1-3,TRBV6-5,TRBD1
CAISPGQGYAGANVLTF,TGTGCCATCAGTCCGGGACAGGGATACGCTGGGGCCAACGTCCTGACTTTC,once,TRBJ2-6,TRBV10-3,TRBD1
CSAREHNEQFF,TGCAGTGCTAGAGAACACAATGAGCAGTTCTTC,once,TRBJ2-1,TRBV20-1,-